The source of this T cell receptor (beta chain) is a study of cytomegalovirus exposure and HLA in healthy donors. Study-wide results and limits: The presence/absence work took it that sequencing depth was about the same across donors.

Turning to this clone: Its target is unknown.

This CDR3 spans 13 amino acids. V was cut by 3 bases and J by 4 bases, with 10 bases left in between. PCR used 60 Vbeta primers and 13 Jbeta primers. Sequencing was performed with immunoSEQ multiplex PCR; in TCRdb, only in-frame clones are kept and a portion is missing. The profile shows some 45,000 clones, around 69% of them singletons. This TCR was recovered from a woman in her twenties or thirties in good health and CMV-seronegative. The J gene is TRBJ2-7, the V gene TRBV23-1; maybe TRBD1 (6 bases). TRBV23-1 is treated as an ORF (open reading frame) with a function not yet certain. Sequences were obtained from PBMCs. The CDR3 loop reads CASSHEQGYEQYF. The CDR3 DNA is TGCGCCAGCAGTCATGAACAGGGTTACGAGCAGTACTTC.